This T cell receptor beta chain originates from a study of identical twins. TCRdb redid the calling of the 5' RACE reads with MiXCR, one entry per CDR3 protein. This sample has approximately 670,000 distinct CDR3 sequences, with approximately 6% found just once. The V and J ends lost 3 bases and 4 bases, in that order; junction bases with no gene match: 6. CDR1 DFQATT and CDR2 SNEGSKA come from the germline V gene (reference sequence). This CDR3 contains 15 residues. Input material: naive T cells sorted from blood. The TCR comes from a man aged 18 to 29 in good health. V is TRBV20-1 and J is TRBJ2-1; 10 positions match TRBD2. Here the CDR3 reads CSASAGTSVYNEQFF. Here the CDR3 DNA reads TGCAGTGCTAGTGCCGGGACTAGCGTATACAATGAGCAGTTCTTC.